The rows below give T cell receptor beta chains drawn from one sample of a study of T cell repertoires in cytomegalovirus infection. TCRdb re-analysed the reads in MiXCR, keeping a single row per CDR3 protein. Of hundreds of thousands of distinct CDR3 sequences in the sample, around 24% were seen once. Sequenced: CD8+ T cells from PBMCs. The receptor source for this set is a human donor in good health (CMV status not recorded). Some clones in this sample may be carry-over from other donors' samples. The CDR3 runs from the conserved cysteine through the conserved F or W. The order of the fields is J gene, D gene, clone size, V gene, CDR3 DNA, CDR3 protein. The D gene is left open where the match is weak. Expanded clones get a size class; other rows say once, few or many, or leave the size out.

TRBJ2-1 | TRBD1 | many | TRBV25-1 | TGTGCCAGCAGTGAAAGGGGGCGATACAATGAGCAGTTCTTC | CASSERGRYNEQFF
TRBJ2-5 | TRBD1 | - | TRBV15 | TGTGCCACCAGCAGAGCCTGGGCAGGGGGAGAGACCCAGTACTTC | CATSRAWAGGETQYF
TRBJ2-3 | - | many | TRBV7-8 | TGTGCCAGCAGCTTCCAGGGACGCACAGATACGCAGTATTTT | CASSFQGRTDTQYF
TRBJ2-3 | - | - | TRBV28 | TGTGCCAGCAGTTTATGGAGTACAGTTCCGCGCACAGATACGCAGTATTTT | CASSLWSTVPRTDTQYF
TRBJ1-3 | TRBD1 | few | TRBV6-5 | TGTGCCAGCAGCTACAGGGGACCCCACTTAGGAAACACCATATATTTT | CASSYRGPHLGNTIYF
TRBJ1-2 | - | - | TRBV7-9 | TGTGCCAGCAGCTCCCTGAATGGCTACACCTTC | CASSSLNGYTF
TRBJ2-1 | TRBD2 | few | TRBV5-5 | TGTGCCAGCAGCGCGCGTAGCGGGGGGGCAGATGAGCAGTTCTTC | CASSARSGGADEQFF
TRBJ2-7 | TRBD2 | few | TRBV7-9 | TGTGCCAGCAGCAGGGGACTACCCTACGAGCAGTACTTC | CASSRGLPYEQYF
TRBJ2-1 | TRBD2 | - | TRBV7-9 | TGTGCCAGCAGCCAACCTAGCGGGGCTAACAATGAGCAGTTCTTC | CASSQPSGANNEQFF
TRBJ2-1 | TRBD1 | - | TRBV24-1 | TGTGCCACCAGTGATTTTCCATCCCCGGACAGGGATGACGATGAGCAGTTCTTC | CATSDFPSPDRDDDEQFF
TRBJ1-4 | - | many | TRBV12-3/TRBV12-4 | TGTGCCAGCAGTTTAGGTGTCGGAAGTAGGGAAAAACTGTTTTTT | CASSLGVGSREKLFF
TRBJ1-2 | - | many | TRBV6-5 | TGTGCCAGCAGTGATCTCGACAGACCCTATGGCTACACCTTC | CASSDLDRPYGYTF
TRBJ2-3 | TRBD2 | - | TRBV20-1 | TGCAGTGCAGGACCTCTATATGGGGAGCGGGGGGCCAGCACAGATACGCAGTATTTT | CSAGPLYGERGASTDTQYF
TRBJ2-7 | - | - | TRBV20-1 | TGCAGTGCTAGAGAGGCACCACGGGACGAGCAGTACTTC | CSAREAPRDEQYF
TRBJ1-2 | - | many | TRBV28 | TGTGCCAGCATCTCATGGGGGGGAAAGTATGGCTACACCTTC | CASISWGGKYGYTF
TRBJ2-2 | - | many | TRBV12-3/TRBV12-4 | TGTGCCAGCAGTTTAGGGACCGGGACACCGTCCTCGGGCACCGGGGAGCTGTTTTTT | CASSLGTGTPSSGTGELFF
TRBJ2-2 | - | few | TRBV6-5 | TGTGCCAGCAGTTCCCTTGAGTTGGGTTACACCGGGGAGCTGTTTTTT | CASSSLELGYTGELFF
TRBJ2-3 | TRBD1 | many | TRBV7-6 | TGTGCCAGCAGCTTGGGACAGGGCCATAGCACAGATACGCAGTATTTT | CASSLGQGHSTDTQYF
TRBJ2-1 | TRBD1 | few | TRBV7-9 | TGTGCCAGCAGCTTAGCGGGGACAGGGGTGGACGATGAGCAGTTCTTC | CASSLAGTGVDDEQFF
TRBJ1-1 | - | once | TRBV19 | TGTGCCAGTAGTATGGGTCCCGAAGCTTTCTTT | CASSMGPEAFF
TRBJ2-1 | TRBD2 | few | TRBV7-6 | TGTGCCAGCAGCGCGGGACTAGCGGGGGAGAACAATGAGCAGTTCTTC | CASSAGLAGENNEQFF
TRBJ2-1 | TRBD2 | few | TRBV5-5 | TGTGCCAGCAGCTACTGGCGGGGGGTAGGTGAGCAGTTCTTC | CASSYWRGVGEQFF
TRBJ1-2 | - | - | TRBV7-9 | TGTGCCAGCAGCTTAACCTACAGACCCTTAGGCTATGGCTACACCTTC | CASSLTYRPLGYGYTF
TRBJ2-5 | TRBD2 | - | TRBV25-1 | TGTGCCAGCAGTGGGGGGACTAGCAGGTACCAAGAGACCCAGTACTTC | CASSGGTSRYQETQYF